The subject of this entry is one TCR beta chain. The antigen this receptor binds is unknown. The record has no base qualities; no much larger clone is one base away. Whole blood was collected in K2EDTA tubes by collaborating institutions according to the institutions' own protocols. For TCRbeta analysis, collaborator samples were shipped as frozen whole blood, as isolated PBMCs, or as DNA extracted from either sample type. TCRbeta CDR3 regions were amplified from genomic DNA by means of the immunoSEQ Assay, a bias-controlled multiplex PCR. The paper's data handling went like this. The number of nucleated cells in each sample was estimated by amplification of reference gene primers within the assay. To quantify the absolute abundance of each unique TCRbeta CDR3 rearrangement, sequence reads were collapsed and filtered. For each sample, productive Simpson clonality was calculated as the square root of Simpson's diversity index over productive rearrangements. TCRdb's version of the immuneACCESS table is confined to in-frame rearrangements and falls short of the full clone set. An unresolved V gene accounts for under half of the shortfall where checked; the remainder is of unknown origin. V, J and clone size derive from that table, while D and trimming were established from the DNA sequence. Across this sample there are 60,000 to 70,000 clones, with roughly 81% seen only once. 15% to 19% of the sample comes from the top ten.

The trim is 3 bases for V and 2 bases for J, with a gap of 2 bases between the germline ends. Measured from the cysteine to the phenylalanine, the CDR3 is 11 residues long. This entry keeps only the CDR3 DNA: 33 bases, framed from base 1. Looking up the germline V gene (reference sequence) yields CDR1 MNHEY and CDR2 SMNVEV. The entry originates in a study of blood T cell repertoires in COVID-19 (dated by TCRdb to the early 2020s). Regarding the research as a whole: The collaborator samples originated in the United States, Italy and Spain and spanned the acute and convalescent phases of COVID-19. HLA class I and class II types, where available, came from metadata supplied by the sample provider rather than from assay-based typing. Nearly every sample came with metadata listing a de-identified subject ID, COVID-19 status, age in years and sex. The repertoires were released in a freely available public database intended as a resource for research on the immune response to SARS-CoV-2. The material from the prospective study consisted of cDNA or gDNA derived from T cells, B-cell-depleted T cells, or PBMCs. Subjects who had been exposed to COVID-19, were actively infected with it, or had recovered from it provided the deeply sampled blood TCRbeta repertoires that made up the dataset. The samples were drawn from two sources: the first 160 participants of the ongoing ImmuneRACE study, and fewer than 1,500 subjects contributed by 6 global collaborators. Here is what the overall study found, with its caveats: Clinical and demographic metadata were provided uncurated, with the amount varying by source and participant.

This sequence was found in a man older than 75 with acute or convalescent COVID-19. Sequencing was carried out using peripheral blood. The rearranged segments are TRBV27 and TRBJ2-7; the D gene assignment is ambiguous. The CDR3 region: CASSFTYEQYF. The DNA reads TGTGCCAGCAGTTTTACCTACGAGCAGTACTTC.